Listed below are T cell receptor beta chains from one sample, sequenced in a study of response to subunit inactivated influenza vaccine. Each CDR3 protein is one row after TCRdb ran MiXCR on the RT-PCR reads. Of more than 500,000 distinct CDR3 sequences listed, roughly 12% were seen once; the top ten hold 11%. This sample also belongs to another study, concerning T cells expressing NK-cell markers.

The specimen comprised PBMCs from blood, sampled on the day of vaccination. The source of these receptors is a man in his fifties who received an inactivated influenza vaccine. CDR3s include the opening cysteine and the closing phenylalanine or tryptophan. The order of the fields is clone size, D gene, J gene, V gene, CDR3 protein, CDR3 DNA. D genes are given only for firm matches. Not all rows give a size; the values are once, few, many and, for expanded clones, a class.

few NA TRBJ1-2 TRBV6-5 CASSYSNRGKGYTF TGTGCCAGCAGTTACTCGAATAGGGGGAAGGGCTACACCTTC
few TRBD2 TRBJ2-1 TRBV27 CASSFSTSGNEQFF TGTGCCAGCAGTTTTAGCACTAGCGGGAATGAGCAGTTCTTC
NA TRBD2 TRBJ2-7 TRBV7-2 CASSLRASGATYEQYF TGTGCCAGCAGCTTAAGGGCTAGCGGGGCCACCTACGAGCAGTACTTC
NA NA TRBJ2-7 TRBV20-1 CSAREGAGYEQYF TGCAGTGCTAGAGAGGGAGCCGGCTACGAGCAGTACTTC
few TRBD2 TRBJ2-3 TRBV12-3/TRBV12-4 CASSLGGGASTQYF TGTGCCAGCAGTTTAGGCGGGGGGGCCTCTACGCAGTATTTT
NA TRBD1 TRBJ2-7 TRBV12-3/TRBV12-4 CASSFLTGAYEQYF TGTGCCAGCAGTTTTTTGACAGGGGCCTACGAGCAGTACTTC
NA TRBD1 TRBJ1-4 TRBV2 CASSDFRDRGTKLFF TGTGCCAGCAGTGATTTCCGGGACAGGGGGACAAAACTGTTTTTT
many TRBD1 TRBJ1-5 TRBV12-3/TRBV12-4 CASSFSQGALGQPQHF TGTGCCAGCAGTTTTTCGCAGGGGGCATTGGGTCAGCCCCAGCATTTT
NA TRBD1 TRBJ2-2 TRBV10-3 CAISVSGTGGARNTGELFF TGTGCCATCAGTGTGTCCGGGACAGGGGGCGCGAGGAACACCGGGGAGCTGTTTTTT
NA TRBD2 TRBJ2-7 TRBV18 CASSPTASGVYEQYF TGTGCCAGCTCACCAACGGCTAGCGGGGTCTACGAGCAGTACTTC
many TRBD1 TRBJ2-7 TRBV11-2 CASSRGQGYEQYF TGTGCCAGCAGCCGAGGACAGGGCTACGAGCAGTACTTC
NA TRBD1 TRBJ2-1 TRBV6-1 CASSERDRVPPVKFF TGTGCCAGCAGTGAAAGGGACAGGGTGCCCCCCGTTAAGTTCTTC
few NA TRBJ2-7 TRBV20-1 CSARIPGRGVYEQYF TGCAGTGCTAGAATCCCGGGCCGAGGGGTGTACGAGCAGTACTTC
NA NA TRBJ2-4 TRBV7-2 CASSLVPGLGKNIQDF TGTGCCAGCAGCTTAGTTCCGGGCTTGGGCAAAAACATTCAGGACTTC
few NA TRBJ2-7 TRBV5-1 CASSLAPGTYEQYF TGCGCCAGCAGCTTGGCTCCGGGGACCTACGAGCAGTACTTC
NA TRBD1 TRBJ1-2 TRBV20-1 CSARQGGGYTF TGCAGTGCTCGACAGGGGGGGGGCTACACCTTC
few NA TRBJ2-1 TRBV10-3 CATIGGQGSYNEQFF TGTGCCACCATTGGCGGCCAGGGGTCCTACAATGAGCAGTTCTTC
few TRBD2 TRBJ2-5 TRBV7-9 CASSLALSGSETQYF TGTGCCAGCAGCTTAGCGCTTAGCGGGAGCGAGACCCAGTACTTC
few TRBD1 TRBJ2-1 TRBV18 CASSQLRQGSNSYNEQFF TGTGCCAGCTCACAGCTAAGACAGGGTTCCAACTCCTACAATGAGCAGTTCTTC
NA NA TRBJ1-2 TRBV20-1 CSARELLSGNYGYTF TGCAGTGCTAGAGAGCTCCTTTCAGGAAACTATGGCTACACCTTC
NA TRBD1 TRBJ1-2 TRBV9 CASSAYQGASNYGYTF TGTGCCAGCAGCGCTTACCAGGGGGCCTCTAACTATGGCTACACCTTC
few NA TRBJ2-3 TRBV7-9 CASTNAAEGTDTQYF TGTGCCAGCACCAACGCTGCTGAGGGAACAGATACGCAGTATTTT
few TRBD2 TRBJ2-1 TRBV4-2 CASSQVSGWSYNEQFF TGTGCCAGCAGCCAAGTTAGCGGGTGGTCCTACAATGAGCAGTTCTTC
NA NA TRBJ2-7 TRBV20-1 CSGRGGYEQYF TGCAGTGGTAGAGGCGGATACGAGCAGTACTTC
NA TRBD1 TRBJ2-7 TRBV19 CASSRGQAPKEQYF TGTGCCAGTAGTAGGGGACAGGCCCCGAAAGAGCAGTACTTC
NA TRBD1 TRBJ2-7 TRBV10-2 CASSESGGATYEQYF TGCGCCAGCAGTGAGTCAGGGGGCGCAACCTACGAGCAGTACTTC
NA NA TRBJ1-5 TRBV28 CASSFITSNQPQHF TGTGCCAGCAGTTTTATCACGAGCAATCAGCCCCAGCATTTT
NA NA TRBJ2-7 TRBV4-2 CARGPGPRFPQYF TGTGCCAGGGGCCCCGGGCCCCGATTCCCGCAGTACTTC
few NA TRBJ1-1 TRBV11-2 CASSPRWTGAEAFF TGTGCCAGCAGCCCTCGTTGGACGGGGGCTGAAGCTTTCTTT
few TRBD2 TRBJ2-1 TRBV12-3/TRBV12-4 CASSLTSGSIEQFF TGTGCCAGCAGTTTAACTAGCGGGAGCATTGAGCAGTTCTTC
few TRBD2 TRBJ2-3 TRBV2 CASSRDRTSATDTQYF TGTGCCAGCAGTCGTGACCGGACTAGCGCGACAGATACGCAGTATTTT
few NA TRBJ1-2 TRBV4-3 CASSQAHLGGYTF TGCGCCAGCAGCCAGGCCCACTTAGGTGGCTACACCTTC
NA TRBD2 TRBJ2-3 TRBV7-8 CASSLDRLAGIDTQYF TGTGCCAGCAGCTTAGATCGGCTAGCGGGAATAGATACGCAGTATTTT
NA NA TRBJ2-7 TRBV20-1 CSAHSAGPSYEQYF TGCAGTGCCCATTCGGCAGGGCCGTCCTACGAGCAGTACTTC
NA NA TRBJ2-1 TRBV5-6 CASSLGGVGGSYNEQFF TGTGCCAGCAGCTTGGGAGGGGTAGGAGGGTCCTACAATGAGCAGTTCTTC
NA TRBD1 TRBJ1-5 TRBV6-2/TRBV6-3 CASSYGQVHQPQHF TGTGCCAGCAGTTACGGACAGGTTCATCAGCCCCAGCATTTT
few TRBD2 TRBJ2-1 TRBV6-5 CASSYSRGRGGYNEQFF TGTGCCAGCAGTTACTCGAGGGGACGGGGGGGCTACAATGAGCAGTTCTTC
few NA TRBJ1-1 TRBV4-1 CASSPGPFTEAFF TGCGCCAGCAGCCCAGGACCTTTTACCGAAGCTTTCTTT
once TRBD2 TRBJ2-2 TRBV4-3 CASSQDVLAGGNTGELFF TGCGCCAGCAGCCAAGATGTCCTAGCGGGGGGGAACACCGGGGAGCTGTTTTTT
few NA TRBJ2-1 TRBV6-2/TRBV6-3 CASMRGGNEQFF TGTGCCAGCATGAGGGGTGGGAATGAGCAGTTCTTC
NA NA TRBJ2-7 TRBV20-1 CSARDRAATPYEQYF TGCAGTGCTAGAGACCGGGCGGCGACACCCTACGAGCAGTACTTC
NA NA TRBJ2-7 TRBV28 CASSYFGRIEQYF TGTGCCAGCAGTTACTTCGGACGGATCGAGCAGTACTTC
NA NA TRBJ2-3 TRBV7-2 CASSPLIQGDTQYF TGTGCCAGCAGCCCTCTGATCCAAGGGGATACGCAGTATTTT
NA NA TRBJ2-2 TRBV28 CASSLWGARNTGELFF TGTGCCAGCAGTTTGTGGGGGGCGCGTAACACCGGGGAGCTGTTTTTT
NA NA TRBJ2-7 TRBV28 CASGQLTYEQYF TGTGCCAGCGGACAGCTGACCTACGAGCAGTACTTC